This TCR beta chain was captured by sequencing in a study of blood T cell repertoires in COVID-19. Background on the study: Acute-phase and convalescent COVID-19 samples originated in the United States, Italy and Spain. Nucleic acid was either cDNA or gDNA, and it came from T cells, B-cell-depleted T cells, or PBMCs.

The CDR3 contains 12 residues. V dropped 0 bases and J dropped 6 bases, with 6 bases sitting between them. The germline gives CDR1 LNHDA, CDR2 SQIVND (reference sequence). As originally analysed: Scientists estimated how many nucleated cells there were by amplifying reference gene primers. Data came from immunoSEQ multiplex PCR; TCRdb stores just in-frame clones and leaves some out. Clonal size and the V and J genes are those of that table, whereas D and trimming came from the DNA. The data contain tens of thousands of clones, 87% of them singletons. The sequence was collected from a male donor with acute or convalescent COVID-19. Material for sequencing was peripheral blood. The rearrangement joins TRBV19 to TRBJ2-7, with D hard to call. Here the CDR3 reads CASSIDPSEQYF. The CDR3 DNA reads TGTGCCAGTAGTATAGACCCCTCCGAGCAGTACTTC.